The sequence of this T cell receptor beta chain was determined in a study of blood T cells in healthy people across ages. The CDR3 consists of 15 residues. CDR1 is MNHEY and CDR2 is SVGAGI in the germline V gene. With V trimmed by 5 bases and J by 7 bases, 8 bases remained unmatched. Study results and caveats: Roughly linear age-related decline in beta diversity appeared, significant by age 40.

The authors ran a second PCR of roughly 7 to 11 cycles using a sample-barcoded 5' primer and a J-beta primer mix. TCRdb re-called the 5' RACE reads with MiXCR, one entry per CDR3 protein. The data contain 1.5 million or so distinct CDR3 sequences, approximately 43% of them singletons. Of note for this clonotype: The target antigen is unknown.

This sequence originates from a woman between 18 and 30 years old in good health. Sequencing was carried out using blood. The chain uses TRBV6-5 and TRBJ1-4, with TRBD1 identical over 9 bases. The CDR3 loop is CASSHADRGSEKLFF. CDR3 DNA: TGTGCCAGCAGTCACGCCGACAGGGGGAGTGAAAAACTGTTTTTT.